The source of this T cell receptor (beta chain) is a study of response to subunit inactivated influenza vaccine. The study's findings and limits: The authors offered the suggestion that each seasonal influenza vaccination recruits few new T cells.

TCRdb redid the calling of the RT-PCR reads with MiXCR, one entry per CDR3 protein. The sample contains about 780,000 distinct CDR3 sequences, 15% to 20% of which appear only once. As for this clonotype: What it recognizes is unknown.

The sequencing used PBMCs from blood, collected about 5 days after vaccination. The sequence came from a man aged 45-65 years who received an inactivated influenza vaccine.

CDR3 sequence (DNA): TGTGCCAGCAGCGTAGGACTGGAAAAGCCCTACGAGCAGTACTTC. This translates into CASSVGLEKPYEQYF. The V and J genes are TRBV9 and TRBJ2-7; D is unresolved. CDR1 SGDLS and CDR2 YYNGEE come from the germline V gene. This CDR3 has 15 amino acids. Trimming took 0 bases from V and 2 from J, leaving 12 bases between them.